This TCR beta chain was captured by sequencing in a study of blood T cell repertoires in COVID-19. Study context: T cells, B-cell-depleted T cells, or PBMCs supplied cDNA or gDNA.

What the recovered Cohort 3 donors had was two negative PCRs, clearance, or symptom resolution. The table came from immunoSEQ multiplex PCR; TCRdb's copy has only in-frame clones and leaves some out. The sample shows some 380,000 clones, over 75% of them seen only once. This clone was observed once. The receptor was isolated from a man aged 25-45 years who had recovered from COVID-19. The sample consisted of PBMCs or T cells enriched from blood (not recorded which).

The CDR3 sequence is CAIPRGEGNTIYF. CDR3 DNA sequence: TGTGCTATTCCCAGGGGAGAAGGAAACACCATATATTTT. V gene TRBV30 combines with J gene TRBJ1-3; possibly TRBD1 for D (6 bases). CDR3 size: 13 residues. Germline-derived CDR1 and CDR2 are GTSNPN and SVGIG (reference sequence).